This T cell receptor (beta chain) originates from a study of cytomegalovirus exposure and HLA in healthy donors. The CDR3 runs 15 residues. J was trimmed by 3 bases and V by 3 bases; bases with no gene match: 5. CDR1 is LNHDA, CDR2 SQIVND, per germline (reference sequence). Sequencing was performed with immunoSEQ multiplex PCR; in TCRdb, only in-frame clones are kept and a portion is missing. Altogether under 350,000 clones are present, approximately 86% being singletons, with the ten largest covering over 0.95%. The study drew the donors from its approximately 110-subject validation cohort, separate from the approximately 690-subject first cohort.

The sequence was obtained from a woman younger than 35 in good health and CMV-seronegative. Sequenced: PBMCs. The chain links TRBV19 to TRBJ1-5; the match to TRBD1 covers 7 bases. CDR3 in DNA: TGTGCCAGTAGTATCACAGGGGCCCACAATCAGCCCCAGCATTTT. Amino acids: CASSITGAHNQPQHF.